Listed below are T cell receptor beta chains from one sample, sequenced in a study of blood T cell repertoires in COVID-19. Clones were read by immunoSEQ multiplex PCR, and TCRdb kept only the in-frame ones, dropping some. The sample carries some 290,000 clones, around nine tenths recorded once. The sequencing sample was made of PBMCs or T cells enriched from blood (not recorded which). All receptors derive from a woman younger than 45 who had recovered from COVID-19. Each CDR3 is given with its conserved first and last residue. D genes are given only for firm matches. Some rows have no size entry. The others give once, few or many, or a class for an expanded clone.

TRBD1 | . | TRBJ1-1 | TRBV7-9 | CASSPRPGQGIEAFF | TGTGCCAGCAGCCCCCGCCCGGGACAGGGTATTGAAGCTTTCTTT
TRBD1 | . | TRBJ2-1 | TRBV29-1 | CSVETGAGEQFF | TGCAGCGTCGAGACAGGGGCGGGGGAGCAGTTCTTC
. | . | TRBJ2-5 | TRBV3-1/TRBV3-2 | CASSQPGIGTQYF | TGTGCCAGCAGCCAACCAGGGATCGGGACCCAGTACTTC
TRBD2 | . | TRBJ2-1 | TRBV14 | CASSQTLGLAGDNEQFF | TGTGCCAGCAGCCAAACCTTGGGTCTAGCGGGAGATAATGAGCAGTTCTTC
TRBD1 | . | TRBJ1-3 | TRBV5-6 | CASSLRRQGLFGNTIYF | TGTGCCAGCTCCCTGAGAAGACAGGGGCTTTTTGGAAACACCATATATTTT
TRBD2 | few | TRBJ2-7 | TRBV27 | CASSLSASGSREQYF | TGTGCCAGCAGTTTATCCGCTAGCGGGAGCCGAGAGCAGTACTTC
TRBD2 | . | TRBJ2-1 | TRBV19 | CASSVTGTSGILYNEQFF | TGTGCCAGTAGTGTAACCGGGACTAGCGGGATATTGTACAATGAGCAGTTCTTC
. | . | TRBJ2-1 | TRBV5-4 | CASSLDLGLQGYDEQFF | TGTGCCAGCAGCTTGGACTTAGGACTACAGGGGTATGATGAGCAGTTCTTC
. | . | TRBJ2-2 | TRBV6-5 | CASSPGIAGELFF | TGTGCCAGCAGTCCAGGGATTGCCGGGGAGCTGTTTTTT
. | few | TRBJ1-2 | TRBV6-5 | CASSYGFGYGYTF | TGTGCCAGCAGTTACGGATTCGGGTATGGCTACACCTTC
TRBD2 | . | TRBJ2-1 | TRBV3-1/TRBV3-2 | CASSHLTAGALNEQFF | TGTGCCAGCAGCCACCTCACAGCGGGAGCGCTGAATGAGCAGTTCTTC
. | . | TRBJ2-3 | TRBV29-1 | CSVDRPYAGDTQYF | TGCAGCGTTGATCGACCATACGCAGGAGATACGCAGTATTTT
. | . | TRBJ2-3 | TRBV28 | CASSLQNTDTQYF | TGTGCCAGCAGTTTGCAGAACACAGATACGCAGTATTTT
. | . | TRBJ2-7 | TRBV9 | CASSGSSYEQYF | TGTGCCAGCAGCGGGAGCAGCTACGAGCAGTACTTC